The 22 T cell receptor beta chains below were found in one sample sequenced in a study of T cell clonality in common variable immunodeficiency. The method was immunoSEQ multiplex PCR; TCRdb's version includes in-frame clones alone and lacks a portion of them. The data show about 52,000 clones, with none appearing a single time. Material for sequencing was peripheral blood mononuclear cells. Source of these receptors: a person aged 18 to 70 in good health.

This clone came up many times. This CDR3 is CASSFDRVSGGYTF. The sequenced part of the CDR3 DNA is TGTGCCAGCAGCTTCGACAGGGTATCAGGTGGC. The chain uses TRBV7-9 and TRBJ1-2, with 7 bases identical to TRBD1. The read is 3 residues too short to cover the CDR3 end, so that end is filled in from the germline J gene. Germline CDR1 and CDR2: SEHNR and FQNEAQ (reference sequence). The length of the CDR3 is 14 residues. V shed 3 bases, J shed 7 bases, and the junction held 8 bases outside the gene matches.

This clone occurred a few times. The read comes to an end 3 residues before the CDR3 does, leaving the germline J gene to fill in the end. The rearrangement links TRBV6-2 or TRBV6-3 to TRBJ2-3; TRBD1 matches 8 bases. Germline CDR1 is MNHEY and CDR2 is SVGEGT. The CDR3 loop spans 15 amino acids. The part of the CDR3 DNA that was read is TGTGCCAGCAGTTACCCCAGGACAGGGCAGGAGACG. This encodes CASSYPRTGQET. The whole CDR3 is CASSYPRTGQETQYF.

In this sample, this clone turned up a few times. The sequence runs out 3 residues before the end of the CDR3; the remainder is reconstructed from the germline J gene. V is TRBV7-9 and J is TRBJ2-3; 7 bases line up with TRBD1. The CDR3 is 13 amino acids. Per the germline V gene, CDR1 is SEHNR and CDR2 is FQNEAQ (reference sequence). CDR3: CASSQGVNQPQYF. CDR3 DNA, as far as it was read: TGTGCCAGCAGCCAGGGGGTCAATCAGCCG.

This clone was observed at least ten times. The sequenced fragment ends 3 residues before the CDR3 boundary, so the rest is inferred from the germline J gene. The rearrangement links TRBV5-1 to TRBJ2-5; 9 bases fit TRBD1. The germline gives CDR1 SGHRS, CDR2 YFSETQ. This CDR3 contains 16 residues. After removal of 4 bases from V and 1 base from J, the junction contained 8 bases not matched to a gene. The CDR3 bases that were read are TGCGCCAGCAGCCCAGGACAGGGGTCCTCCCAAGAGACC. Protein sequence: CASSPGQGSSQET. The entire CDR3 reads CASSPGQGSSQETQYF.

As regards this clone: The CDR3 goes on 3 residues after the read ends, and that part is filled in from the germline J gene. V is TRBV2 and J is TRBJ1-1; 9 nucleotides align to TRBD1. The J segment lost 7 bases and the V segment lost 5 bases, leaving 8 bases of the junction unmatched. The CDR3 is 14 amino acids. Germline V CDR1 and CDR2: SNHLY, FYNNEI. CDR3 region: CASSSGTGTFEAFF. The CDR3 bases that were read are TGTGCCAGCAGTTCCGGGACAGGGACTTTTGAA.

This clone came up many times. The read ends 3 residues shy of where the CDR3 ends; the end is completed using the germline J gene. The chain recombines TRBV7-9 with TRBJ2-7, with D possibly TRBD1 on 6 matching bases. The CDR3 sequence is 14 residues long. The germline V and J ends were trimmed by 5 bases and 2 bases, with 13 bases remaining between them. Germline V gives CDR1 SEHNR, CDR2 FQNEAQ (reference sequence). The CDR3 DNA, read in part, is TGTGCCAGCAGCGCCCGGACAGACCCCTACGAG. It yields the protein CASSARTDPYE. The complete CDR3 sequence is CASSARTDPYEQYF.

This clone was counted ten times or more. The read falls 3 residues short of the CDR3 end, and the missing part is taken from the germline J gene. The chain couples TRBV18 to TRBJ2-3; the match to TRBD2 covers 12 bases. The junction had 2 bases not matched to a gene; V was cut back by 0 bases and J by 1 base. This CDR3 comprises 17 residues. Germline V gives CDR1 KGHSH, CDR2 LQKENI. The CDR3 bases that were read are TGTGCCAGCTCACCACCGCGACTAGCGGGGGGCACAGATACG. Translating it yields CASSPPRLAGGTDT. The whole CDR3 sequence is CASSPPRLAGGTDTQYF.

This clone occurred many times. The missing CDR3 end, 3 residues past where the read stops, is filled in from the germline J gene. This rearrangement joins TRBV30 to TRBJ1-4, with D possibly matching TRBD1 (6 bases). Germline assignment: CDR1 GTSNPN and CDR2 SVGIG (reference sequence). Deletions cut 0 bases from V and 8 bases from J, with 13 bases between. The CDR3 spans 14 residues. The covered CDR3 bases are TGTGCCTGGAGTGTTGGATCCAGGGGCGAAAAA. It encodes CAWSVGSRGEK. The whole CDR3 reads CAWSVGSRGEKLFF.

In its sample, this clone was seen many times. CDR3 in amino acids: CASTSSAGTSYEQYF. Partial CDR3 DNA: TGCGCCAGCACTTCATCCGCCGGGACATCTTACGAG. This chain links TRBV5-1 with TRBJ2-7, with D perhaps TRBD1 (6 bases). The DNA ends 3 residues before the CDR3 does, and the rest of the CDR3 is filled in from the germline J gene. The CDR3 sequence is 15 residues long. CDR1 and CDR2 from the germline V gene are SGHRS and YFSETQ. The ends were cut back, 6 bases at V and 4 bases at J, with 20 bases in the middle.

This clone was counted many times. The read stops 3 residues short of the end of the CDR3; the missing end is completed from the germline J gene. This chain joins TRBV7-9 and TRBJ1-1; the match to TRBD1 covers 7 bases. Germline V gene sequence: CDR1 SEHNR, CDR2 FQNEAQ (reference sequence). This CDR3 is built from 13 residues. CDR3 sequence: CASSSWTGTEAFF. The sequenced CDR3 bases are TGTGCCAGCAGCTCCTGGACAGGAACGGAA.

Points on this clone: Coverage ceases 3 residues before the CDR3 finishes, and the germline J gene fills in the end. The chain carries TRBV10-2 and TRBJ2-7; TRBD2 aligns across 9 bases. The CDR3 has 15 residues. Trimming removed 6 bases from V and 0 bases from J; junction bases left unmatched: 6. Germline V lookup: CDR1 WSHSY, CDR2 SAAADI. The CDR3 loop reads CASRIAGDSSYEQYF. CDR3 bases read: TGCGCCAGCAGGATAGCGGGGGATTCCTCCTACGAG.

This clone was seen ten or more times. The read falls 3 residues short of the CDR3 end, and the missing part is taken from the germline J gene. The V call is TRBV20-1, the J call TRBJ2-5, with D possibly matching TRBD1 (6 bases). Trimming shortened V by 4 bases and J by 7 bases, and 16 bases separated the two germline ends. This CDR3 region has 13 residues. Looked up from germline, CDR1 is DFQATT and CDR2 is SNEGSKA (reference sequence). This chain's CDR3 is CSATTTGSGTQYF. The covered CDR3 bases are TGCAGTGCTACGACGACAGGCTCTGGGACC.

This clone was observed at least ten times. The CDR3 sequence: CSVEAQDRSSYEQYF. The CDR3 DNA, read in part, is TGCAGCGTTGAAGCACAGGACAGGAGCTCCTACGAG. This chain links TRBV29-1 with TRBJ2-7; 7 nucleotides align to TRBD1. The CDR3 goes on 3 residues after the read ends, and that part is filled in from the germline J gene. The V segment lost 1 base and the J segment 0 bases; nucleotides outside the gene matches: 6. The length of the CDR3 is 15 residues. CDR1 and CDR2 (germline): SQVTM, ANQGSEA.

This clone has ten or more counts. The read finishes 3 residues shy of the CDR3 end, and the germline J gene is used to complete it. This chain connects TRBV7-6 to TRBJ2-7, with a weak D call TRBD2 (6 bases). This CDR3 has 15 residues. The V gene lost 2 bases and the J gene lost 3 bases, with 14 bases spanning the gap. CDR1 and CDR2 (germline): SGHVS, FNYEAQ. The covered CDR3 bases are TGTGCCAGCAGCTTAACCCCCGGGGGTGTCTACGAG. This encodes CASSLTPGGVYE. The full CDR3 protein reads CASSLTPGGVYEQYF.

This clone was observed at least ten times. The CDR3 is cut off 3 residues early in the read; its end comes from the germline J gene. The chain couples TRBV20-1 to TRBJ2-7; the D gene is possibly TRBD1 (5 bases). Germline CDR1 is DFQATT and CDR2 is SNEGSKA (reference sequence). The germline V and J ends were trimmed by 5 bases and 1 base, with 15 bases remaining between them. The CDR3 has 14 residues. This chain's CDR3 is CSALTDTPSYEQYF. CDR3 DNA (partial): TGCAGTGCTTTGACAGACACTCCATCCTACGAG.

This clone has a count of ten or more. The read ends 3 residues early relative to the CDR3; the germline J gene fills the gap. This rearrangement joins TRBV4-1 to TRBJ2-7, with TRBD2 identical over 11 bases. Unmatched junction bases numbered 6, after V lost 5 bases and J lost 3 bases. CDR1 and CDR2 from the germline V gene are MGHRA and YSYEKL. CDR3 size: 15 residues. CDR3 DNA, as far as it was read: TGCGCCAGCAGCGTTCTAGCGGGGGGACACTACGAG. Its translation is CASSVLAGGHYE. From start to end, the CDR3 is CASSVLAGGHYEQYF.

This clone has a count of ten or more. The read terminates 3 residues ahead of where the CDR3 ends, so the germline J gene completes it. The V and J genes are TRBV4-1 and TRBJ2-2; 13 bases map to TRBD2. The CDR3 runs 18 residues. Germline V gives CDR1 MGHRA, CDR2 YSYEKL. V shed 3 bases and J 2 bases; nucleotides not matched to a gene: 6. CDR3 DNA (partial): TGCGCCAGCAGCCACGGGACTAGCGGGGCCCGAAACACCGGGGAG. It yields the protein CASSHGTSGARNTGE. The whole CDR3 protein reads CASSHGTSGARNTGELFF.

This clone has ten or more counts. The read halts 3 residues ahead of the CDR3 end, with the missing end drawn from the germline J gene. This chain links TRBV18 with TRBJ2-1; no clear D gene. CDR1 and CDR2 (germline): KGHSH, LQKENI. Trimming removed 2 bases from V and 0 bases from J, with 5 bases in between. There are 14 residues in the CDR3. CDR3 protein: CASSPSSSYNEQFF. The sequenced part of the CDR3 DNA is TGTGCCAGCTCACCAAGTAGCTCCTACAATGAG.

Concerning this clone: The read ends 3 residues early relative to the CDR3; the germline J gene fills the gap. V usage is TRBV18 and J usage is TRBJ1-1; D is possibly TRBD1 (6 bases). The CDR3 covers 15 residues. Trimming removed 6 bases at V and 2 bases at J, with 16 bases between. CDR1 is KGHSH and CDR2 is LQKENI in the germline V gene. CDR3 DNA (partial): TGTGCCAGCTCGCGGGGGGGGGCCCTCAACACTGAA. Translating gives CASSRGGALNTE. The entire CDR3 reads CASSRGGALNTEAFF.

This clone showed up many times. The read falls 3 residues short of the CDR3 end, and the missing part is taken from the germline J gene. V usage is TRBV7-2 and J usage is TRBJ1-2; D may be TRBD1 (6 bases). There are 13 residues in the CDR3. V dropped 5 bases and J dropped 4 bases, with 11 bases sitting between them. Per the germline V gene, CDR1 is SGHTA and CDR2 is FQGNSA. The CDR3 bases that were read are TGTGCCAGCAGCCCTGGGGGGGCCTATGGC. Protein sequence: CASSPGGAYG. From start to end, the CDR3 is CASSPGGAYGYTF.

This clone was seen at least ten times. At one of its ends the junction is not consistent with the germline gene, which may arise from a read error. The read ends 3 residues early relative to the CDR3; the germline J gene fills the gap. The V and J genes are TRBV4-2 and TRBJ2-7; perhaps TRBD1 as D (6 bases). The CDR3 length is 17 residues. The V gene's germline CDR1 is LGHNA and CDR2 YNFKEQ. CDR3 bases read: TGCGCCAGCAGCCAAGATGCAGGGGCCCATTTATCCTACGAG. This encodes CASSQDAGAHLSYE. The complete CDR3 sequence is CASSQDAGAHLSYEQYF.

This clone was counted many times. The CDR3 sequence is CASSPRGRGTEAFF. CDR3 DNA, as far as it was read: TGTGCCAGCAGCCCCCGGGGGAGGGGTACTGAA. The chain employs TRBV5-4 and TRBJ1-1; TRBD1 is a possible D gene (5 bases). From the germline J gene comes the end of the CDR3, since the read stops 3 residues before it. Per germline, CDR1 SGHNT and CDR2 YYREEE (reference sequence). Trimming removed 4 bases from V and 5 bases from J, with 15 bases in between. The CDR3 extends over 14 amino acids.